The rows below give T cell receptor beta chains drawn from one sample of a study of siplizumab effects on memory and regulatory T cells. TCRdb's copy holds only in-frame clones and misses some; the assay was immunoSEQ multiplex PCR. The top ten clones hold 12% of a sample with about 100,000 clones, around 90% of them seen once. The source material was non-Treg CD4+ T cells sorted from blood. Receptor source: a human donor in good health. CDR3s include the opening cysteine and the closing phenylalanine or tryptophan. A D gene is named only where the DNA matches it firmly. Clone size, where shown, is once, few, many, or a class for clones that have expanded.

D gene,V gene,clone size,J gene,CDR3 protein,CDR3 DNA
NA,TRBV7-9,NA,TRBJ1-1,CASSPWAPTPERRTEAFF,TGTGCCAGCAGCCCATGGGCCCCTACACCCGAAAGACGCACTGAAGCTTTCTTT
TRBD2,TRBV6-1,NA,TRBJ2-7,CASSGGGPSLTYEQYF,TGTGCCAGCAGTGGGGGGGGACCCAGTCTTACCTACGAGCAGTACTTC
TRBD1,TRBV2,NA,TRBJ2-1,CASSRDRGVEQFF,TGTGCCAGTTCTAGGGACAGGGGAGTTGAGCAGTTCTTC
NA,TRBV5-4,NA,TRBJ2-5,CASSPTGVRGQETQYF,TGTGCCAGCAGCCCAACCGGGGTTAGGGGGCAAGAGACCCAGTACTTC
TRBD1,TRBV7-3,NA,TRBJ2-2,CATLYGTGIGTGRGVTGELFF,TGTGCCACTCTATACGGGACAGGGATCGGAACGGGAAGAGGTGTTACCGGGGAGCTGTTTTTT
TRBD2,TRBV7-6,NA,TRBJ2-2,CASSSQSLAGGWTGELFF,TGTGCCAGCAGCTCCCAGTCCCTAGCGGGAGGTTGGACCGGGGAGCTGTTTTTT
TRBD2,TRBV2,NA,TRBJ2-5,CASSLGLARETQYF,TGTGCCAGCAGCTTAGGACTAGCGCGGGAGACCCAGTACTTC
NA,TRBV7-9,NA,TRBJ2-5,CASSPEGGREETQYF,TGTGCCAGCAGCCCAGAGGGGGGCAGGGAGGAGACCCAGTACTTC
NA,TRBV6-5,once,TRBJ1-1,CASSYRMNTEAFF,TGTGCCAGCAGTTACCGGATGAACACTGAAGCTTTCTTT
NA,TRBV5-4,NA,TRBJ2-5,CASSAVGGAETQYF,TGTGCCAGCAGCGCGGTTGGGGGGGCGGAGACCCAGTACTTC
TRBD1,TRBV9,once,TRBJ1-2,CASSVGTGTGPNYGYTF,TGTGCCAGCAGCGTAGGCACCGGGACAGGGCCAAACTATGGCTACACCTTC
TRBD1,TRBV5-4,NA,TRBJ2-7,CASSWRTGVHEQYF,TGTGCCAGCAGCTGGCGGACAGGGGTCCACGAGCAGTACTTC
NA,TRBV11-2,NA,TRBJ2-1,CASSPGTHYNEQFF,TGTGCCAGCAGCCCCGGGACCCATTACAATGAGCAGTTCTTC
NA,TRBV20-1,NA,TRBJ2-7,CSARDSQQQYF,TGCAGTGCTAGAGATTCCCAGCAGCAGTACTTC
NA,TRBV25-1,NA,TRBJ2-2,CASSAPETAGGLFF,TGTGCCAGCAGTGCCCCCGAAACCGCCGGGGGGCTGTTTTTT
TRBD1,TRBV7-2,NA,TRBJ2-7,CASSLDWQQGYEQYF,TGTGCCAGCAGCTTAGATTGGCAACAGGGGTACGAGCAGTACTTC
TRBD1,TRBV7-6,NA,TRBJ2-7,CASSTAQGFYEQYF,TGTGCCAGCAGCACGGCACAGGGGTTCTACGAGCAGTACTTC